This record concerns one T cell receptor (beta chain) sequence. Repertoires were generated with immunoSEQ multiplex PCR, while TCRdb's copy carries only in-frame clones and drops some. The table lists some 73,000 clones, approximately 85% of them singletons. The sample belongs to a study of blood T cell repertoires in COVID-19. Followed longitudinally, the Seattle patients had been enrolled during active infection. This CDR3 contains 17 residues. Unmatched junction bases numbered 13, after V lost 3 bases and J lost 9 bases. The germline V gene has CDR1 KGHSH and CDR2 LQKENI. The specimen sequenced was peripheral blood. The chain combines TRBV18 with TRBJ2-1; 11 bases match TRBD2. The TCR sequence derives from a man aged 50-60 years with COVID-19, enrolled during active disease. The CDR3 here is CASSPPRLAGGLGEQFF. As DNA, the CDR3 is TGTGCCAGCTCACCCCCGAGGCTAGCGGGGGGCTTGGGTGAGCAGTTCTTC.